The 24 T cell receptor beta chains below come from one sample, sequenced in a study of blood T cell repertoires in COVID-19. Clones were sequenced by immunoSEQ multiplex PCR, and TCRdb holds only the in-frame ones, with some missing. The data contain 250,000 to 300,000 clones, approximately 88% of them singletons. Input material: peripheral blood. The source of these receptors is a woman in her 70s with COVID-19, enrolled during active disease.

The J gene is TRBJ2-1, the V gene TRBV29-1; TRBD2 matches 7 bases. CDR1 is SQVTM, CDR2 ANQGSEA, per germline. The CDR3 consists of 16 residues. The V segment lost 3 bases and the J segment 0 bases; nucleotides outside the gene matches: 8. CDR3 region: CSVDPLGRSSYNEQFF. CDR3 DNA sequence: TGCAGCGTTGACCCTCTCGGGAGGAGCTCCTACAATGAGCAGTTCTTC.

The genes are TRBV15 and TRBJ1-2, with D perhaps matching TRBD1 (5 bases). Germline V gene lookup returns CDR1 LNHNV and CDR2 YYDKDF (reference sequence). The CDR3 runs to 13 residues. V dropped 0 bases and J dropped 9 bases, with 11 bases sitting between them. The CDR3 coding sequence is TGTGCCACCAGCAGAGATGGGGCGGCCAGCTACACCTTC. This codes for CATSRDGAASYTF.

This rearrangement joins TRBV24-1 to TRBJ2-1; TRBD1 aligns across 9 bases. V shed 0 bases, J shed 8 bases, and the junction held 4 bases outside the gene matches. The CDR3 length is 15 residues. From germline, CDR1 is KGHDR and CDR2 SFDVKD. CDR3 loop: CATSDLLTGGDEQFF. For the CDR3, the DNA is TGTGCCACCAGTGATTTGCTCACAGGGGGCGATGAGCAGTTCTTC.

V and J are TRBV7-9 and TRBJ1-5; D is uncertain. The length of the CDR3 is 14 residues. The ends were cut back, 0 bases at V and 3 bases at J, with 6 bases in the middle. Germline CDR1 is SEHNR and CDR2 is FQNEAQ (reference sequence). CDR3 residues: CASSLAAVNQPQHF. Written as DNA, the CDR3 is TGTGCCAGCAGCTTAGCGGCAGTCAATCAGCCCCAGCATTTT.

The J gene is TRBJ2-1, the V gene TRBV7-9, with TRBD2 matching 10 bases. The CDR3 length is 17 residues. J lost 8 bases, V lost 0 bases, and 10 bases had no gene match. Germline loops: CDR1 SEHNR, CDR2 FQNEAQ (reference sequence). CDR3 DNA sequence: TGTGCCAGCAGCTTAGCGTTGAGTCTAGCGGGAGTGCATGAGCAGTTCTTC. As protein: CASSLALSLAGVHEQFF.

The chain's CDR3 is CASSSTSTGGGYGYTF. As DNA, the CDR3 is TGTGCCAGCAGCTCCACCTCGACAGGGGGCGGCTATGGCTACACCTTC. The rearrangement joins TRBV7-9 to TRBJ1-2; the match to TRBD1 covers 10 bases. The junction had 9 bases not matched to a gene; V was cut back by 4 bases and J by 4 bases. The germline CDR1 and CDR2 sequences are SEHNR and FQNEAQ (reference sequence). The CDR3 has 16 amino acids.

This clone was recorded once. The chain uses TRBV11-3 and TRBJ2-3, with 10 bases identical to TRBD2. CDR1 SGHNT and CDR2 YENEEA come from the germline V gene. The CDR3 totals 13 residues. The ends lost 5 bases at V and 9 bases at J; junction bases unmatched: 5. The CDR3 sequence: CASSPSGRGTQYF. The CDR3 DNA reads as TGTGCCAGCAGCCCTAGCGGGAGAGGCACGCAGTATTTT.

In this sample, this clone turned up once. The chain combines TRBV7-9 with TRBJ2-2, with D hard to call. V gave up 7 bases and J gave up 3 bases, with 6 bases separating them. The CDR3 sequence is 12 residues long. CDR1 and CDR2 (germline): SEHNR, FQNEAQ (reference sequence). CDR3 loop: CASIPYTGELFF. CDR3 coding DNA: TGTGCCAGCATTCCTTACACCGGGGAGCTGTTTTTT.

The gene calls are TRBV28 and TRBJ1-4; D is unclear. There are 12 residues in the CDR3. In germline, CDR1 is MDHEN, CDR2 SYDVKM. Between the trimmed V and J ends, which lost 11 bases and 5 bases, there was a span of 12 bases. This CDR3 is CASGEWNEKLFF. The CDR3 bases are TGTGCCTCGGGAGAGTGGAATGAAAAACTGTTTTTT. The whole variable domain, remainder taken from reference TRBV28 and TRBJ1-4, is DVKVTQSSRYLVKRTGEKVFLECVQDMDHENMFWYRQDPGLGLRLIYFSYDVKMKEKGDIPEGYSVSREKKERFSLILESASTNQTSMYLCASGEWNEKLFFGSGTQLSVL.

This clone was seen more than once but under ten times. V is TRBV3-1 (or the pseudogene TRBV3-2) and J is TRBJ2-5; 7 bases agree with TRBD2. The length of the CDR3 is 16 residues. Germline V lookup: CDR1 LGHDT, CDR2 YNNKEL (reference sequence). V trimming: 1 base; J trimming: 4 bases; junction bases outside the gene matches: 9. CDR3 in DNA: TGTGCCAGCAGCCAAGTGAAGGGCGGGAGAGGAGAGACCCAGTACTTC. Its translation is CASSQVKGGRGETQYF.

The genes are TRBV5-1 and TRBJ1-6; TRBD1 aligns across 11 bases. The CDR3 contains 16 residues. Trimming at V came to 4 bases and at J to 5 bases, leaving 5 bases not matched to a gene. CDR1 is SGHRS, CDR2 YFSETQ, per germline. This CDR3 is CASSRGQGDNNSPLHF. The DNA for the CDR3 is TGCGCCAGCAGCAGGGGACAGGGGGATAATAATTCACCCCTCCACTTT.

J is TRBJ1-5 and V is TRBV28; D unresolved. V dropped 6 bases and J dropped 4 bases, with 7 bases sitting between them. Germline V gives CDR1 MDHEN, CDR2 SYDVKM. This CDR3 spans 12 amino acids. CDR3 bases: TGTGCCAGCAGATCAGTAAATCAGCCCCAGCATTTT. It is translated as CASRSVNQPQHF. Filled out from reference TRBV28 and TRBJ1-5, the complete variable domain reads DVKVTQSSRYLVKRTGEKVFLECVQDMDHENMFWYRQDPGLGLRLIYFSYDVKMKEKGDIPEGYSVSREKKERFSLILESASTNQTSMYLCASRSVNQPQHFGDGTRLSIL.

The rearrangement uses TRBV18 and TRBJ1-1, with TRBD1 matching over 9 bases. Germline trimming cut 3 bases from V and 1 base from J; bases unmatched to any gene: 3. The CDR3 has 15 amino acids. The germline V gene has CDR1 KGHSH and CDR2 LQKENI. CDR3 region: CASSPDRGWNTEAFF. The CDR3 coding sequence is TGTGCCAGCTCACCGGACAGGGGTTGGAACACTGAAGCTTTCTTT.

The chain is built from TRBV5-1 and TRBJ1-5; D is possibly TRBD1 (5 bases). Deletions cut 0 bases from V and 7 bases from J, with 14 bases between. The CDR3 has 15 residues. The V gene's germline CDR1 is SGHRS and CDR2 YFSETQ. In DNA, the CDR3 is TGCGCCAGCAGCTTGGAAGGGGCGCAGGGACAGCCCCAGCATTTT. It codes for CASSLEGAQGQPQHF.

The chain employs TRBV4-3 and TRBJ2-7; D possibly corresponds to TRBD1 (5 bases). V lost 1 base and J 2 bases, leaving 9 bases between the germline ends. The length of the CDR3 is 14 residues. CDR1 LGHNA and CDR2 YSLEER come from the germline V gene. The CDR3 sequence is CASSQAGSPYEQYF. As DNA, the CDR3 is TGCGCCAGCAGCCAAGCAGGGTCCCCCTACGAGCAGTACTTC.

This clone has a single count. The V gene is TRBV19, the J gene TRBJ2-3, with TRBD2 matching over 8 bases. Germline V lookup: CDR1 LNHDA, CDR2 SQIVND (reference sequence). The CDR3 runs to 16 residues. Unmatched junction bases numbered 9, after V lost 3 bases and J lost 4 bases. DNA of the CDR3: TGTGCCAGTAGTATCCAAGCGGGAGCATCCCCAGATACGCAGTATTTT. Translation: CASSIQAGASPDTQYF.

The chain combines TRBV7-2 with TRBJ2-5; D possibly corresponds to TRBD1 (5 bases). The CDR3 totals 14 residues. The V end was cut by 5 bases, the J end by 1 base, with 11 bases between. Germline V gives CDR1 SGHTA, CDR2 FQGNSA. CDR3 nucleotides: TGTGCCAGCAGCCCCCCTGGGGCCCAAGAGACCCAGTACTTC. This codes for CASSPPGAQETQYF.

In DNA, the CDR3 is TGTGCCAGCACCGCTAGTGACACAGATACGCAGTATTTT. Its translation: CASTASDTDTQYF. The chain has TRBV21-1 and TRBJ2-3; the table names TRBD2, a call not compared with the DNA. TRBV21-1 is recorded as a pseudogene. The CDR3 is 13 amino acids.

The chain carries TRBV9 and TRBJ2-5, with D perhaps matching TRBD1 (6 bases). Trimming left V 3 bases short and J 5 bases short, with 14 bases between. Germline loops: CDR1 SGDLS, CDR2 YYNGEE. This CDR3 is built from 14 residues. The CDR3: CASSEQGMGETQYF. For the CDR3, the DNA is TGTGCCAGCAGCGAGCAGGGGATGGGGGAGACCCAGTACTTC.

The chain combines TRBV12-5 with TRBJ1-5; 7 bases match TRBD1. CDR1 and CDR2 from the germline V gene are LGHNT and FRNRAP. The CDR3 loop spans 17 amino acids. V shed 1 base and J 2 bases; nucleotides not matched to a gene: 8. The CDR3 loop is CASGLGRAGQRNQPQHF. CDR3 nucleotides: TGTGCTAGTGGTTTGGGGCGGGCGGGACAGCGCAATCAGCCCCAGCATTTT.

This clone occurred once. The chain carries TRBV6-1 and TRBJ2-2; tentative D call: TRBD2 (5 bases). The CDR3 is 15 residues long. Germline V gene sequence: CDR1 MNHNS, CDR2 SASEGT. The V and J ends lost 2 bases and 8 bases respectively, with 15 bases between them. CDR3 loop: CASSESLAQAGELFF. The CDR3 DNA sequence: TGTGCCAGCAGTGAATCGTTAGCGCAGGCGGGGGAGCTGTTTTTT.

The rearrangement joins TRBV28 to TRBJ1-4; perhaps TRBD1 as D (6 bases). The CDR3 has 16 amino acids. Germline assignment: CDR1 MDHEN and CDR2 SYDVKM. The germline V and J ends were trimmed by 4 bases and 4 bases, with 16 bases remaining between them. CDR3 sequence (DNA): TGTGCCAGCAGTTCCTTCTCGACAGGTCTTAATGAAAAACTGTTTTTT. Amino acid sequence: CASSSFSTGLNEKLFF. The full variable domain, in which reference TRBV28 and TRBJ1-4 provide the parts outside the CDR3, is DVKVTQSSRYLVKRTGEKVFLECVQDMDHENMFWYRQDPGLGLRLIYFSYDVKMKEKGDIPEGYSVSREKKERFSLILESASTNQTSMYLCASSSFSTGLNEKLFFGSGTQLSVL.

There are a few counts of this clone. The genes are TRBV5-5 and TRBJ1-5; 11 bases agree with TRBD1. V lost 3 bases to trimming and J lost 7 bases; unmatched junction nucleotides: 6. The CDR3 consists of 15 residues. Looked up from germline, CDR1 is SGHKS and CDR2 is YYEKEE (reference sequence). CDR3 sequence (DNA): TGTGCCAGCAGCTGGGGGACAGGGGGAAAGCAGCCCCAGCATTTT. Translated, it gives CASSWGTGGKQPQHF.

V usage is TRBV29-1 and J usage is TRBJ2-1; 7 bases are shared with TRBD2. This CDR3 is built from 11 residues. Germline CDR1 reads SQVTM; CDR2 reads ANQGSEA. The CDR3 nucleotides are TGCGGGTTTCGGACTAGCAATGAGCAGTTCTTC. It specifies CGFRTSNEQFF.